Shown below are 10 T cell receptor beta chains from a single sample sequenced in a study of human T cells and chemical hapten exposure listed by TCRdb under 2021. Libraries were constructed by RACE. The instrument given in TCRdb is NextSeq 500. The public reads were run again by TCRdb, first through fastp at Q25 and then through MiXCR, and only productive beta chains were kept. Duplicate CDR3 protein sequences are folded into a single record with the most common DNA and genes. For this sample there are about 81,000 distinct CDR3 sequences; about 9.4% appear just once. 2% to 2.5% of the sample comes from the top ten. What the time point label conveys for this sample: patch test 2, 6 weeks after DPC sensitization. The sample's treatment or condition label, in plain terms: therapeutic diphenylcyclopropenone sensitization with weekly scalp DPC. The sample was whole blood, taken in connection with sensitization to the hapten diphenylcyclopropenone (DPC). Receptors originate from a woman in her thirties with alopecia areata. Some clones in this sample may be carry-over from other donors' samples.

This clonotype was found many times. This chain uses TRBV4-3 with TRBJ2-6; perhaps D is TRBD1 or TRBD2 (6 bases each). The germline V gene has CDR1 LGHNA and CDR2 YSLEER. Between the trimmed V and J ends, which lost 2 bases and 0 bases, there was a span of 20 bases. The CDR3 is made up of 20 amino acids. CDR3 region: CASSQSTSGAQSSGANVLTF. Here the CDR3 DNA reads TGCGCCAGCAGCCAATCGACATCGGGGGCGCAAAGCTCTGGGGCCAACGTCCTGACTTTC.

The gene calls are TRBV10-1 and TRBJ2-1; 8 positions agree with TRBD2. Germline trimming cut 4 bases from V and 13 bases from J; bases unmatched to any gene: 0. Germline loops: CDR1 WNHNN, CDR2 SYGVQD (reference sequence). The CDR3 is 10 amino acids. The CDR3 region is CASSGTSQFF. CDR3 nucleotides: TGCGCCAGCAGTGGGACTAGCCAGTTCTTC.

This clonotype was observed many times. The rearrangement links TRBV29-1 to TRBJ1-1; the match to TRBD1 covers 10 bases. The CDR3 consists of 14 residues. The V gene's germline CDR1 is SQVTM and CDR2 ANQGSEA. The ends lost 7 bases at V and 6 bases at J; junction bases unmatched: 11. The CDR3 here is CSAMTGGASAEAFF. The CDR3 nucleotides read TGCAGCGCTATGACAGGGGGCGCGTCTGCTGAAGCTTTCTTT.

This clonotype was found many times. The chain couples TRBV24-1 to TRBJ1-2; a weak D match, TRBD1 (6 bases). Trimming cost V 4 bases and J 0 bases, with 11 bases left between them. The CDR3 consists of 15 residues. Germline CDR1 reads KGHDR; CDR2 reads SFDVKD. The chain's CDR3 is CATSDADSSNYGYTF. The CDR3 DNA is TGTGCCACCAGTGACGCGGACAGTTCTAACTATGGCTACACCTTC.

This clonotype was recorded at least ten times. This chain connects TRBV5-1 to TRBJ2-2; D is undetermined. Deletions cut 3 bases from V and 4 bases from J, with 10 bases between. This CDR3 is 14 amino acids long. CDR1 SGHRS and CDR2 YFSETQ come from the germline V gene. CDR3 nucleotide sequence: TGCGCCAGCAGCTGGGCCGATGGCACCGGGGAGCTGTTTTTT. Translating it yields CASSWADGTGELFF.

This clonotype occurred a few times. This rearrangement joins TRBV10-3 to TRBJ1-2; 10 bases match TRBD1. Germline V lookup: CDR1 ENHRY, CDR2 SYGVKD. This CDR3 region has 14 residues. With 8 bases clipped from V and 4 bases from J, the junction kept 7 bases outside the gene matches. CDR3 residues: CAIQSGQGTYGYTF. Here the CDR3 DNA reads TGTGCCATCCAGTCGGGACAGGGGACCTATGGCTACACCTTC.

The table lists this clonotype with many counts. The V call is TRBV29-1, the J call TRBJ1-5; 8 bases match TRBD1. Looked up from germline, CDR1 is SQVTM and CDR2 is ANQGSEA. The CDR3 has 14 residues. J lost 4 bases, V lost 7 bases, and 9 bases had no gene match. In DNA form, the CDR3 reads TGCAGCGCGTCCGGGACAGGCGTTAATCAGCCCCAGCATTTT. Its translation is CSASGTGVNQPQHF. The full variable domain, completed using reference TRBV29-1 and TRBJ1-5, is SAVISQKPSRDICQRGTSLTIQCQVDSQVTMMFWYRQQPGQSLTLIATANQGSEATYESGFVIDKFPISRPNLTFSTLTVSNMSPEDSSIYLCSASGTGVNQPQHFGDGTRLSIL.

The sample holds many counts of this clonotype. The CDR3 DNA reads as TGTGCCAGCCCGGGCAGTCCCAAGTTTAGGACCCAGTACTTC. It translates to CASPGSPKFRTQYF. This chain uses TRBV6-1 with TRBJ2-5; D unresolved. This CDR3 has 14 amino acids. Germline CDR1 is MNHNS and CDR2 is SASEGT. The V end lost 8 bases, the J end lost 7 bases, and 20 bases lay between the germline ends.

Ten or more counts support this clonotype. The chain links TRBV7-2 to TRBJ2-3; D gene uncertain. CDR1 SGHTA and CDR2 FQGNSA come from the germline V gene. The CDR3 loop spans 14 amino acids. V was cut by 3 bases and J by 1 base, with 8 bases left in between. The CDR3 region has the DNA TGTGCCAGCAGCTTCGATATAGGCACAGATACGCAGTATTTT. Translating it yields CASSFDIGTDTQYF.

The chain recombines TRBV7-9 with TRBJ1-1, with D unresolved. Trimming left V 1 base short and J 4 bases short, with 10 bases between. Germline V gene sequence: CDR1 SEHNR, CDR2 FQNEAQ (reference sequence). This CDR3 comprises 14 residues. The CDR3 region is CASSLGALPTEAFF. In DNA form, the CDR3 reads TGTGCCAGCAGCTTAGGGGCCCTCCCCACTGAAGCTTTCTTT.